The rows below give T cell receptor beta chains drawn from one sample of a study of cytomegalovirus exposure and HLA in healthy donors. Clones were sequenced by immunoSEQ multiplex PCR, and TCRdb holds only the in-frame ones, with some missing. The sample lists roughly 180,000 clones, around four fifths seen once, with 1.3% in the top ten. Sequencing used PBMCs. These receptors were collected from a man younger than 40 in good health and CMV-seronegative. The CDR3 runs from the conserved cysteine through the conserved F or W. A D gene is named only where the DNA matches it firmly. The size entry is marked missing in some rows and otherwise reads once, few, many or a size class.

V	D	size	J	DNA	CDR3
TRBV6-5	.	once	TRBJ2-5	TGTGCCAGCAGAAACGGGGGTACCAGGGAGACCCAGTACTTC	CASRNGGTRETQYF
TRBV5-1	.	few	TRBJ1-1	TGCGCCAGCAGCCAGACCGACAGATCCTACACTGAAGCTTTCTTT	CASSQTDRSYTEAFF
TRBV5-1	TRBD1	.	TRBJ1-1	TGCGCCAGCAGCTTGGGTTCCTCAGGGGGCTCCGCTGAAGCTTTCTTT	CASSLGSSGGSAEAFF
TRBV5-4	TRBD2	.	TRBJ2-5	TGTGCCAGCAGCCTATGGACTAGCGGGAGCTCCCCGTACCAAGAGACCCAGTACTTC	CASSLWTSGSSPYQETQYF
TRBV23-1	TRBD2	.	TRBJ2-2	TGCGCCAGCAGTCCACCGACTAGCGGGATTTACACCGGGGAGCTGTTTTTT	CASSPPTSGIYTGELFF
TRBV6-1	.	.	TRBJ1-6	TGTGCCAGTCTAAGGGAGACTAATAATTCACCCCTCCACTTT	CASLRETNNSPLHF
TRBV5-6	.	.	TRBJ1-1	TGTGCCAGCAGCTTGGGAGGGATCCTTGGGAACACTGAAGCTTCCTTT	CASSLGGILGNTEASF
TRBV9	.	.	TRBJ1-1	TGTGCCAGCAGCGTAGGACAGCTCATGAACACTGAAGCTTTCTTT	CASSVGQLMNTEAFF
TRBV7-7	TRBD2	.	TRBJ2-2	TGTGCTAGCAGCTCATATAGCGGGAGGAGCACCGGGGAGCTGTTTTTT	CASSSYSGRSTGELFF
TRBV11-2	.	.	TRBJ2-7	TGTGCCAGCAGCTTAGACGAACCCTGGGCAGGCGCCTACGAGCAGTACTTC	CASSLDEPWAGAYEQYF
TRBV4-1	TRBD1	.	TRBJ1-1	TGCGCCAGCAGCCAAACCCGACAGGGGAACACTGAAGCTTTCTTT	CASSQTRQGNTEAFF
TRBV7-2	TRBD1	.	TRBJ1-4	TGTGCCAGCAGGGGGACAGGGCCCGAAAAACTGTTTTTT	CASRGTGPEKLFF
TRBV10-3	TRBD1	.	TRBJ1-5	TGTGCCATCAGTGCCGGGACAGACAATCAGCCCCAGCATTTT	CAISAGTDNQPQHF
TRBV29-1	TRBD1	.	TRBJ2-7	TGCAGCGTTCGGGCAGGGGGCACCTACGAGCAGTACTTC	CSVRAGGTYEQYF
TRBV6-1	TRBD1	.	TRBJ2-3	TGTGCCAGCAGTGCCCGGACAGGGGGCGAAGATACGCAGTATTTT	CASSARTGGEDTQYF
TRBV4-1	.	few	TRBJ1-4	TGCGCCAGCAGCCAAGACCGAGGGACTAGGAGTGAAAAACTGTTTTTT	CASSQDRGTRSEKLFF
TRBV28	.	few	TRBJ1-4	TGTGCCAGCAGGGGGGCTTCGACTAATGAAAAACTGTTTTTT	CASRGASTNEKLFF
TRBV6-1	TRBD1	.	TRBJ1-5	TGTGCCAGCAGCGTAGACAGGGGCAATCAGCCCCAGCATTTT	CASSVDRGNQPQHF
TRBV2	TRBD2	.	TRBJ2-1	TGTGCCAGCAGTGTGTGGCTAGCGGGGTACAATGAGCAGTTCTTC	CASSVWLAGYNEQFF
TRBV7-8	TRBD1	once	TRBJ1-4	TGTGCCAGCACGCTGGAAGGGGGCACGACTAATGAAAAACTGTTTTTT	CASTLEGGTTNEKLFF
TRBV28	TRBD1	.	TRBJ2-3	TGTGCCAGCAGTTCATACAGGGGTGGGGCAGATACGCAGTATTTT	CASSSYRGGADTQYF
TRBV6-5	.	.	TRBJ1-6	TGTGCCAGCAGAAAACAGGGATCCTCACCCCTCCACTTT	CASRKQGSSPLHF